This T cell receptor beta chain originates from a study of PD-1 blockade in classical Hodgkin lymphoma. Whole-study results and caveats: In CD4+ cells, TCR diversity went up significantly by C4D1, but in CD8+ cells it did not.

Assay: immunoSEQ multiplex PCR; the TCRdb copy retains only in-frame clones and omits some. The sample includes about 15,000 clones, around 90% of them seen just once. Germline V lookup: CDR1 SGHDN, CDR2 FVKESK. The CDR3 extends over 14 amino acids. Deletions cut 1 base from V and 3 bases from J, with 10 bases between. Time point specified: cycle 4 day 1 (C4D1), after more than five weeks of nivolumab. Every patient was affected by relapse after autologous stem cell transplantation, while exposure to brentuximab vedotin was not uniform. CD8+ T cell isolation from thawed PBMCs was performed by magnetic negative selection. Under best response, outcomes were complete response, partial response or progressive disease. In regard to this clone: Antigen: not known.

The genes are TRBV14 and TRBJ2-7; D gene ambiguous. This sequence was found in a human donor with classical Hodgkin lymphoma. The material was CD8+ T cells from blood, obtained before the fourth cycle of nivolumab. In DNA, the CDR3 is TGTGCCAGCAGCCAAGGGATTCTAGTCTACGAGCAGTACTTC. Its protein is CASSQGILVYEQYF.